This TCR beta chain was sequenced in a study of blood T cell repertoires in COVID-19. Some clones are missing from TCRdb's copy, which holds only in-frame ones; the method was immunoSEQ multiplex PCR. The table shows 150,000 to 200,000 clones, with over 85% occurring only once. V lost 1 base to trimming and J lost 3 bases, with 10 bases between them. Germline V gene data show CDR1 as GTSNPN and CDR2 as SVGIG (reference sequence). The CDR3 is 14 residues long. Sequenced input: peripheral blood. This sequence was found in a woman in her sixties with COVID-19, enrolled during active disease. The genes are TRBV30 and TRBJ1-3; D uncertain. CDR3 DNA: TGTGCCTGGAGTGCCGGGTTTGGTGGAAACACCATATATTTT. It codes for CAWSAGFGGNTIYF.